This is a list of T cell receptor beta chains from one sample in a study of blood T cell repertoires in COVID-19. Here immunoSEQ multiplex PCR was the method, and the copy in TCRdb shows in-frame clones only, minus some. The table records hundreds of thousands of clones, about nine tenths of them present only once. The specimen sequenced was peripheral blood. These receptors were collected from a woman in her twenties or thirties with active or convalescent COVID-19. CDR3s include the opening cysteine and the closing phenylalanine or tryptophan. The D gene is left open where the match is weak. Part of the rows lack a size; the others show once, few, many or a class for expanded clones.

V gene	J gene	clone size	D gene	CDR3 protein	CDR3 DNA
TRBV10-1	TRBJ2-2	once	TRBD1	CASSESGQGREGGELFF	TGCGCCAGCAGTGAGTCGGGACAGGGGCGTGAAGGCGGGGAGCTGTTTTTT
TRBV12-5	TRBJ2-2	NA	NA	CASGYDGELFF	TGTGCTAGTGGCTACGACGGGGAGCTGTTTTTT
TRBV14	TRBJ2-5	NA	TRBD2	CASSHPTSALKSETQYF	TGTGCCAGCAGCCACCCGACTAGCGCACTAAAGTCAGAGACCCAGTACTTC
TRBV19	TRBJ1-2	NA	NA	CASSAQGRSSGYTF	TGTGCCAGTAGCGCCCAGGGTCGGTCTTCCGGCTACACCTTC
TRBV3-1/TRBV3-2	TRBJ1-1	NA	TRBD1	CASSPDLTGLVTEAFF	TGTGCCAGCAGCCCCGACTTGACAGGGTTGGTCACTGAAGCTTTCTTT
TRBV28	TRBJ2-2	NA	TRBD1	CASSSGQGVPGELFF	TGTGCCAGCAGTTCGGGACAGGGGGTCCCCGGGGAGCTGTTTTTT
TRBV6-5	TRBJ1-1	NA	NA	CASSPQGNTEAFF	TGTGCCAGCAGTCCACAGGGAAACACTGAAGCTTTCTTT
TRBV6-5	TRBJ1-5	NA	NA	CASSSGDTMNQPQHF	TGTGCCAGCAGTAGTGGGGACACCATGAATCAGCCCCAGCATTTT
TRBV19	TRBJ1-2	NA	TRBD1	CASVTGVGNYGYTF	TGTGCCAGTGTCACAGGGGTGGGGAACTATGGCTACACCTTC
TRBV27	TRBJ2-7	NA	TRBD2	CASKLAGISYEQYF	TGTGCCAGCAAACTAGCGGGGATCTCCTACGAGCAGTACTTC
TRBV6-5	TRBJ2-4	NA	TRBD2	CASSYASGGAKNIQYF	TGTGCCAGCAGTTACGCTAGCGGGGGGGCCAAAAACATTCAGTACTTC
TRBV3-1/TRBV3-2	TRBJ2-5	NA	NA	CASRGGRLPETQYF	TGTGCCAGCAGGGGAGGCCGACTACCGGAGACCCAGTACTTC
TRBV4-1	TRBJ2-7	once	TRBD2	CASSQESGTIFREQYF	TGCGCCAGCAGCCAAGAGAGTGGGACTATCTTTCGCGAGCAGTACTTC
TRBV6-6	TRBJ2-7	NA	NA	CASSYMDSYEQYF	TGTGCCAGCAGTTACATGGACAGCTACGAGCAGTACTTC
TRBV5-4	TRBJ2-1	NA	NA	CASSFQQGPYNEQFF	TGTGCCAGCAGCTTCCAACAGGGTCCCTACAATGAGCAGTTCTTC
TRBV5-8	TRBJ2-5	NA	TRBD1	CASRGWTGMIQETQYF	TGTGCCAGCAGAGGATGGACAGGGATGATCCAAGAGACCCAGTACTTC
TRBV5-1	TRBJ1-2	NA	NA	CASSLYSDTDYGYTF	TGCGCCAGCAGCTTGTATAGCGACACGGACTATGGCTACACCTTC
TRBV2	TRBJ2-7	NA	NA	CASSPRGTASYEQYF	TGTGCCAGCAGTCCCCGGGGGACAGCGTCCTACGAGCAGTACTTC
TRBV30	TRBJ2-7	NA	NA	CAWSRDSYEQYF	TGTGCCTGGAGTAGAGACAGCTACGAGCAGTACTTC
TRBV5-6	TRBJ1-5	once	NA	CASSLSGEQPQHF	TGTGCCAGCAGCTTATCGGGTGAGCAGCCCCAGCATTTT
TRBV19	TRBJ1-2	NA	TRBD1	CASSMLGTEYGYTF	TGTGCCAGTAGTATGCTGGGGACAGAATATGGCTACACCTTC
TRBV10-3	TRBJ2-3	NA	NA	CAISESRLVADTQYF	TGTGCCATCAGTGAGTCCCGGCTAGTCGCAGATACGCAGTATTTT
TRBV10-2	TRBJ2-1	NA	NA	CASSESAAYNEQFF	TGCGCCAGCAGTGAGTCGGCGGCGTACAATGAGCAGTTCTTC
TRBV4-2	TRBJ1-1	NA	NA	CASSQGQVNTEAFF	TGTGCCAGCAGCCAAGGACAGGTGAACACTGAAGCTTTCTTT
TRBV3-1/TRBV3-2	TRBJ2-5	NA	NA	CASSQARGLQETQYF	TGTGCCAGCAGCCAAGCCCGGGGACTGCAAGAGACCCAGTACTTC
TRBV20-1	TRBJ2-3	NA	NA	CGLFKTDTQYF	TGCGGACTATTTAAGACAGATACGCAGTATTTT
TRBV5-1	TRBJ2-2	NA	NA	CASSFADWTNTGELFF	TGCGCCAGCAGCTTCGCGGACTGGACGAACACCGGGGAGCTGTTTTTT
TRBV14	TRBJ1-1	NA	TRBD1	CASSQRPPGQLPTEAFF	TGTGCCAGCAGCCAAAGACCCCCGGGACAGCTACCCACTGAAGCTTTCTTT
TRBV6-5	TRBJ1-1	NA	NA	CASRGRWNTEAFF	TGTGCCAGCAGGGGGAGGTGGAACACTGAAGCTTTCTTT
TRBV7-6	TRBJ1-6	NA	NA	CASSSSANNSPLHF	TGTGCCAGCAGCTCTTCTGCGAATAATTCACCCCTCCACTTT
TRBV6-6	TRBJ1-2	NA	NA	CASNGPRGTNYGYTF	TGTGCCAGCAACGGCCCAAGGGGGACTAACTATGGCTACACCTTC
TRBV5-1	TRBJ1-1	NA	TRBD1	CASSWGQGDTEAFF	TGCGCCAGCAGCTGGGGACAGGGGGACACTGAAGCTTTCTTT